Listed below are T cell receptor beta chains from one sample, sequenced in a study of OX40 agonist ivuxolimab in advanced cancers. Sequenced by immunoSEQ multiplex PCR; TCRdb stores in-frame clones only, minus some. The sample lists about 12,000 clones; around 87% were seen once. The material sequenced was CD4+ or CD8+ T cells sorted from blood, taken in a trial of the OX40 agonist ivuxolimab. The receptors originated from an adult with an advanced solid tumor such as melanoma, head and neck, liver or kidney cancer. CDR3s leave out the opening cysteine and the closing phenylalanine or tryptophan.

ASSLTSGRDNEQF TRBJ2-1 13 TRBV2
ASSPIAGVNGNEQF TRBJ2-1 14 TRBV2
ASSRDDYEQY TRBJ2-7 10 TRBV5-1
ASSIDPSLEQF TRBJ2-1 11 TRBV19
ASSFSGTAYDYT TRBJ1-2 12 TRBV27
ASSSPGGNVYTEAF TRBJ1-1 14 TRBV7-9
ASSRDSGNQPQH TRBJ1-5 12 TRBV6-5
ASSSAQSGHEQY TRBJ2-7 12 TRBV27
ASSLYVGIASSYNEQF TRBJ2-1 16 TRBV28
ASSLAGIGNEQY TRBJ2-7 12 TRBV27
AWRGGAGETQY TRBJ2-5 11 TRBV30
SVVDSYGYT TRBJ1-2 9 TRBV29-1
ASSVQGAESNYGYT TRBJ1-2 14 TRBV5-1
ASKASGNRELF TRBJ2-2 11 TRBV19
ASSLGTGVNTGELF TRBJ2-2 14 TRBV7-3
ASSIGAGEYEQY TRBJ2-7 12 TRBV19
ASSQETGKGQPLH TRBJ1-6 13 TRBV4-3
ASSLNTEETQY TRBJ2-5 11 TRBV7-8
ASSVEGRTTDTQY TRBJ2-3 13 TRBV9
ASSQGGPINEQF TRBJ2-1 12 TRBV4-1
ASSPDRGPYEQY TRBJ2-7 12 TRBV19
ASSKGVRLAGAMVF TRBJ2-2 14 TRBV21-1
ASSTTSSGRALEQY TRBJ2-7 14 TRBV7-9
ASSDRGRKTQY TRBJ2-5 11 TRBV10-1
ASSGTGTGHREQF TRBJ2-1 13 TRBV9
ASSEGSYFGGYEQY TRBJ2-7 14 TRBV6-1
ASSQGPRSLVSGYDEQF TRBJ2-1 17 TRBV4-3
ASSSGLEEGDEQY TRBJ2-7 13 TRBV5-6
ASSRGQGAVGYEQY TRBJ2-7 14 TRBV19
ASSLSLSNQPQH TRBJ1-5 12 TRBV19
ASSFTGTSSYNEQF TRBJ2-1 14 TRBV13
ASSEDFSSTEAF TRBJ1-1 12 TRBV6-1
ASSVLPREPQH TRBJ1-5 11 TRBV6-5
ASSRGGGREETQY TRBJ2-5 13 TRBV6-6
ASSFSVSQPQH TRBJ1-5 11 TRBV27
ASSLDSGFEQY TRBJ2-7 11 TRBV5-1
ASSHPGTPSEQY TRBJ2-7 12 TRBV4-3
ASRSRELAGGSNEQF TRBJ2-1 15 TRBV19
ASSQEPGGNYGYT TRBJ1-2 13 TRBV4-1
ASSQAGGQGNEQF TRBJ2-1 13 TRBV14
ASGALGTNEQF TRBJ2-1 11 TRBV27
ATIRGNGYT TRBJ1-2 9 TRBV6-5
ASSLSGQHYEQY TRBJ2-7 12 TRBV27
ASSTTGAVNYEQY TRBJ2-7 13 TRBV9
ASSQDGQGRSYEQY TRBJ2-7 14 TRBV4-3
SVVASTYEQY TRBJ2-7 10 TRBV29-1
ASSEARTEAF TRBJ1-1 10 TRBV5-8
ASSDSGEQF TRBJ2-1 9 TRBV10-2
ASSLDRNSGNTIY TRBJ1-3 13 TRBV9
ASRGTGTGEQY TRBJ2-7 11 TRBV6-1
ASSLDDILAGAYNEQF TRBJ2-1 16 TRBV11-2
ASSPRGLAGVGELF TRBJ2-2 14 TRBV9
SAGGLAGLLDTQY TRBJ2-3 13 TRBV29-1
ASSFFRGGTNEKLF TRBJ1-4 14 TRBV13
ASSQGSSEQY TRBJ2-7 10 TRBV4-3
ASSYSRLGFSEQF TRBJ2-1 13 TRBV6-5
ASSFFTGGREKLF TRBJ1-4 13 TRBV7-9
ASSLSGTSGGYEQY TRBJ2-7 14 TRBV27
ASSPRDSSLDEQF TRBJ2-1 13 TRBV7-9